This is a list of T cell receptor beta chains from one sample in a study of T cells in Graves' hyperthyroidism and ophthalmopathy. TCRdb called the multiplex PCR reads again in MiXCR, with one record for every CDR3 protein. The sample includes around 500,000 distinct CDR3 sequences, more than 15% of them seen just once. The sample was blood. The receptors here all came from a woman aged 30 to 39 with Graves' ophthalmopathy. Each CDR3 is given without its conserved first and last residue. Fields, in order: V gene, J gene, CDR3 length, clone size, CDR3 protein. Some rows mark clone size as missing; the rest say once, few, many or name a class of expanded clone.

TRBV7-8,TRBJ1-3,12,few,ASRLGGTGNTIY
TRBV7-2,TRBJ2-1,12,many,ASSLAGVVDEQF
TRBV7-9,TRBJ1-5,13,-,ASSFAGGINQPQH
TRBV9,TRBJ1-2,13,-,ASSVFGRGLYGYT
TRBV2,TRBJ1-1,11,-,ASTRDQNTEAF
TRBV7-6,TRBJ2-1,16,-,ASSLGDRSGASYNEQF
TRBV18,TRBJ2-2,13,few,ASSPPPGFSGELF
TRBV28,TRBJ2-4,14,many,ASSSTLTGPKNIQY
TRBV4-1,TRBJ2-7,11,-,ASSQAGDYEQY
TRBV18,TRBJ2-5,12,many,ASSTDSSQETQY
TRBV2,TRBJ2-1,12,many,ASTLAGGLDEQF
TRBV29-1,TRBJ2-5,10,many,SVPTGEVTQY
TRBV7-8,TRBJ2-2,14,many,ASSSGPGSNTGELF
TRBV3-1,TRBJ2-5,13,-,ASRPDRELQETQY
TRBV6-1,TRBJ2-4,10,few,ASNIGEDIQY
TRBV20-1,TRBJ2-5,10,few,GARGYQETQY
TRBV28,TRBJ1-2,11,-,ASRRPQGYGYT
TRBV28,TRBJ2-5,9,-,GVGGPETQY
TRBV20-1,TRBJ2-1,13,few,SARPSTGYNNEQF
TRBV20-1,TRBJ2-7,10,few,SAGSELASYN
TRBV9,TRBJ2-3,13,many,ASSPPERGTDTQY
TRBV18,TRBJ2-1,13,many,ASSPPGDNTDEQF
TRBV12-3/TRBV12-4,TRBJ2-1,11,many,ASISSGYNEQF
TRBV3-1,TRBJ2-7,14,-,ASSQDRLAGSYEQY
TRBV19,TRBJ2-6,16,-,ASSQRSGQGSGANVLT
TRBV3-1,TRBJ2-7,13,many,ASTRASGGTYEQY
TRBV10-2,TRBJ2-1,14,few,ASSPGTGDSYNEQF
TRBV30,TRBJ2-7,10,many,AWGRDSYEQY